One sample yielded the 25 T cell receptor beta chains listed below, sequenced in a study of blood T cells in healthy people across ages. With a J-beta primer mix and a sample-barcoded 5' primer, a second PCR ran about 6 to 11 cycles. MiXCR, run by TCRdb on the 5' RACE reads, gives a single entry per CDR3 protein. The sample gives hundreds of thousands of distinct CDR3 sequences, 21% of which show up once; roughly 3.7% is in the top ten. The sequenced sample was blood. These receptors came from a man aged 70-80 years in good health.

The CDR3 nucleotides read TGTGCCAGTAGGGACAGGGCCTACGAGCAGTACTTC. Its protein is CASRDRAYEQYF. The chain is built from TRBV6-2 or TRBV6-3 and TRBJ2-7, with 9 positions matching TRBD1. The CDR3 runs to 12 residues. Germline trimming cut 9 bases from V and 2 bases from J; bases unmatched to any gene: 2. The germline V gene has CDR1 MNHEY and CDR2 SVGEGT.

The chain recombines TRBV20-1 with TRBJ2-3; 7 bases map to TRBD1. V shed 6 bases and J 3 bases; nucleotides not matched to a gene: 12. The CDR3 is 15 amino acids. Per the germline V gene, CDR1 is DFQATT and CDR2 is SNEGSKA (reference sequence). The CDR3 region has the DNA TGCAGTGCCCGCAAACCGGGACAGCGGACAGATACGCAGTATTTT. The encoded protein is CSARKPGQRTDTQYF.

The chain has TRBV6-2 or TRBV6-3 and TRBJ2-7, with TRBD2 identical over 7 bases. V trimming: 6 bases; J trimming: 3 bases; junction bases outside the gene matches: 11. Germline CDR1 reads MNHEY; CDR2 reads SVGEGT. The CDR3 totals 15 residues. CDR3 sequence reads: CASSRSSGSYYEQYF. Here the CDR3 DNA reads TGTGCCAGCAGCCGAAGTAGCGGGTCGTACTACGAGCAGTACTTC.

This clonotype was found a few times. The chain recombines TRBV25-1 with TRBJ2-7; 13 nucleotides align to TRBD2. The DNA end favors TRBJ2-5, so the J call may be wrong. This CDR3 region has 16 residues. The germline gives CDR1 MGHDK, CDR2 SYGVNS. The CDR3 reads CASSGTSGSTEGTQYF. The CDR3 bases are TGTGCCAGCAGTGGGACTAGCGGGAGCACTGAGGGGACCCAGTACTTC.

A few counts support this clonotype. The V and J genes are TRBV7-3 and TRBJ1-1, with 7 bases lining up with TRBD1. The germline V gene encodes CDR1 SGHTA and CDR2 FQGTGA. The CDR3 sequence is 13 residues long. J gave up 4 bases and V 4 bases, and 3 bases lay outside the gene matches. CDR3 coding DNA: TGTGCCAGCAGCTGGGGACAGTCCACTGAAGCTTTCTTT. Amino acids: CASSWGQSTEAFF.

This clonotype showed up just a few times. The chain links TRBV28 to TRBJ1-5; D is ambiguous. CDR3 length: 14 residues. V was pared by 4 bases and J by 0 bases, with 7 bases between. Looked up from germline, CDR1 is MDHEN and CDR2 is SYDVKM. This CDR3 reads CASSYKTSNQPQHF. Here the CDR3 DNA reads TGTGCCAGCAGTTATAAGACTAGCAATCAGCCCCAGCATTTT.

The chain carries TRBV7-9 and TRBJ2-5; 11 bases are a match to TRBD2. The assigned J gene may be wrong: the sequence end matches TRBJ2-1 better. CDR1 is SEHNR and CDR2 is FQNEAQ in the germline V gene (reference sequence). There are 15 residues in the CDR3. This CDR3 is CASTLTSGVYNEQFF. The DNA for the CDR3 is TGTGCCAGCACCCTGACTAGCGGGGTCTACAATGAGCAGTTCTTC.

This clonotype was found a few times. A read error may produce the germline difference seen at one junction end. V usage is TRBV2 and J usage is TRBJ1-3, with a tentative D call TRBD1 (5 bases). The germline V gene encodes CDR1 SNHLY and CDR2 FYNNEI. CDR3 size: 16 residues. In DNA, the CDR3 is TGTGCCAGCAGGAATGAACAGGCGACCTCTGGAGACACCATATATTTT. Its translation: CASRNEQATSGDTIYF.

The rearrangement joins TRBV20-1 to TRBJ2-7, with 8 bases matching TRBD2. V gave up 0 bases and J gave up 5 bases; unmatched junction bases: 9. Germline V lookup: CDR1 DFQATT, CDR2 SNEGSKA (reference sequence). This CDR3 has 15 amino acids. Here the CDR3 DNA reads TGCAGTGCTAGAGAAGGAAGCGGGGGCGCGGACGAGCAGTACTTC. Its translation: CSAREGSGGADEQYF.

This clonotype came up a few times. The rearrangement uses TRBV5-5 and TRBJ2-7; 7 bases fit TRBD1. The CDR3 consists of 13 residues. The germline V gene has CDR1 SGHKS and CDR2 YYEKEE (reference sequence). Trimming took 3 bases from V and 2 from J; bases not matched to a gene: 2. In nucleotides, the CDR3 is TGTGCCAGCAGCTCAGGGGGAGCCTACGAGCAGTACTTC. Its translation: CASSSGGAYEQYF.

This chain connects TRBV3-1 to TRBJ2-5, with D possibly matching TRBD2 (6 bases). The V and J ends lost 0 bases and 1 base respectively, with 12 bases between them. CDR3 length equals 16 residues. The V gene's germline CDR1 is LGHDT and CDR2 YNNKEL (reference sequence). CDR3 coding DNA: TGTGCCAGCAGCCAAGATATTGGTAGCGGCCAAGAGACCCAGTACTTC. It encodes CASSQDIGSGQETQYF.

About this clonotype: An end of the junction does not agree with germline; a read error may underlie this. The chain carries TRBV20-1 and TRBJ2-5; TRBD2 aligns across 11 bases. With the DNA end fitting TRBJ2-7 better, the J assignment may be wrong. This CDR3 has 14 residues. Germline loops: CDR1 DFQATT, CDR2 SNEGSKA (reference sequence). CDR3 amino acids: CSTSPSGRTYEQYF. The CDR3 DNA sequence: TGCAGTACTAGCCCTAGCGGGAGGACCTACGAGCAGTACTTC.

The chain employs TRBV25-1 and TRBJ2-2; tentative D call: TRBD1 (6 bases). The CDR3 is 15 residues long. Germline V lookup: CDR1 MGHDK, CDR2 SYGVNS. Trimming removed 1 base at V and 6 bases at J, with 12 bases between. In nucleotides, the CDR3 is TGTGCCAGCAGTGAATCTACAGGGAAGGCCGGGGAGCTGTTTTTT. It yields the protein CASSESTGKAGELFF.

CDR3: CASSYDTGETQYF. CDR3 DNA sequence: TGTGCCAGCAGTTACGACACAGGAGAGACCCAGTACTTC. The chain links TRBV12-3 or TRBV12-4 to TRBJ2-5; tentatively, D is TRBD1 (5 bases). The CDR3 runs to 13 residues. The V gene lost 4 bases and the J gene lost 4 bases, with 10 bases spanning the gap.

DNA of the CDR3: TGCGCCAGCAGCTCAACACAGGGGGAACGCGAGCAGTACTTC. Protein: CASSSTQGEREQYF. The V call is TRBV5-1, the J call TRBJ2-7; 8 bases line up with TRBD1. V shed 3 bases, J shed 6 bases, and the junction held 8 bases outside the gene matches. The germline gives CDR1 SGHRS, CDR2 YFSETQ. The CDR3 totals 14 residues. The full variable domain, in which reference TRBV5-1 and TRBJ2-7 provide the parts outside the CDR3, is KAGVTQTPRYLIKTRGQQVTLSCSPISGHRSVSWYQQTPGQGLQFLFEYFSETQRNKGNFPGRFSGRQFSNSRSEMNVSTLELGDSALYLCASSSTQGEREQYFGPGTRLTVT.

The chain is built from TRBV28 and TRBJ2-7; tentative D call: TRBD2 (7 bases). Germline assignment: CDR1 MDHEN and CDR2 SYDVKM. CDR3 length equals 14 residues. V lost 8 bases to trimming and J lost 0 bases, with 14 bases between them. The CDR3: CASGGAGSSYEQYF. The CDR3 nucleotides read TGTGCCAGCGGGGGGGCAGGGAGCTCCTACGAGCAGTACTTC.

This clonotype was found a few times. V gene TRBV5-1 combines with J gene TRBJ2-2; unclear D gene. The V gene lost 6 bases and the J gene lost 5 bases, with 14 bases spanning the gap. Germline values: CDR1 SGHRS, CDR2 YFSETQ. CDR3 length equals 14 residues. The CDR3 loop reads CASKTRSGTGELFF. CDR3 nucleotide sequence: TGCGCCAGCAAGACTCGTAGTGGGACCGGGGAGCTGTTTTTT.

The chain couples TRBV10-3 to TRBJ1-2; D is ambiguous. Per germline, CDR1 ENHRY and CDR2 SYGVKD. The CDR3 covers 15 residues. V was cut by 6 bases and J by 2 bases, with 16 bases left in between. As DNA, the CDR3 is TGTGCCATCAGAGCGGCAGGCACTTTAAACTATGGCTACACCTTC. Its protein is CAIRAAGTLNYGYTF.

The chain uses TRBV28 and TRBJ1-4; the D gene is possibly TRBD1 (5 bases). The CDR3 runs 14 residues. V was cut by 8 bases and J by 4 bases, with 14 bases left in between. Germline CDR1 MDHEN, CDR2 SYDVKM. This CDR3 reads CASFTTGLNEKLFF. The CDR3 DNA sequence: TGTGCCAGCTTTACGACGGGGCTTAATGAAAAACTGTTTTTT.

This clonotype appeared a few times. A read error may explain this, as a much larger clone is one base away. The chain joins TRBV28 to TRBJ1-1, with a tentative D call TRBD1 (6 bases). The CDR3 sequence is 13 residues long. Germline assignment: CDR1 MDHEN and CDR2 SYDVKM. Here the CDR3 reads CASKEGGATGAFF. The CDR3 bases are TGTGCCAGCAAGGAGGGGGGGGCCACTGGAGCTTTCTTT.

This clonotype was counted only a few times. The V gene is TRBV5-1, the J gene TRBJ1-1; TRBD1 agrees at 7 bases. Losses at the gene ends were 2 bases for V and 4 bases for J; bases not matched to a gene: 5. CDR3 length equals 14 residues. Per the germline V gene, CDR1 is SGHRS and CDR2 is YFSETQ. The DNA of the CDR3 is TGCGCCAGCAGCTTTGACAGGGTATCCACTGAAGCTTTCTTT. Its translation is CASSFDRVSTEAFF.

This clonotype was seen more than once but under ten times. The chain links TRBV7-3 to TRBJ2-3; 8 bases agree with TRBD2. V shed 2 bases, J shed 4 bases, and the junction held 5 bases outside the gene matches. CDR3 length: 15 residues. Germline loops: CDR1 SGHTA, CDR2 FQGTGA. The CDR3 region has the DNA TGTGCCAGCAGCTTACTGCGGGAGGCCTCAGATACGCAGTATTTT. Its protein product is CASSLLREASDTQYF.

This clonotype was counted a few times. The V call is TRBV7-9, the J call TRBJ1-4; D possibly corresponds to TRBD1 (5 bases). CDR1 is SEHNR and CDR2 is FQNEAQ in the germline V gene (reference sequence). With 5 bases removed from V and 10 bases from J, the gap between germline ends came to 26 bases. The CDR3 runs to 17 residues. CDR3 DNA sequence: TGTGCCAGCAGCCAAGCGGGGGGGTCATCCGGGACGGGAAAACTGTTTTTT. Residues: CASSQAGGSSGTGKLFF. The entire variable domain, with the rest obtained from reference TRBV7-9 and TRBJ1-4, is as follows: DTGVSQNPRHKITKRGQNVTFRCDPISEHNRLYWYRQTLGQGPEFLTYFQNEAQLEKSRLLSDRFSAERPKGSFSTLEIQRTEQGDSAMYLCASSQAGGSSGTGKLFFGSGTQLSVL.

On this clonotype itself: Sequence at one end of the junction differs from germline and may be a read error. This chain joins TRBV7-2 and TRBJ2-4; 13 nucleotides line up with TRBD2. The CDR3 runs to 16 residues. Germline V gene data show CDR1 as SGHTA and CDR2 as FQGNSA. The CDR3 region has the DNA TGCGCCAGCAGCTTCCGGACTAGCGGGAGCCGAAACATTCAGTACTTC. Its translation: CASSFRTSGSRNIQYF.

The table lists this clonotype with a count of one. V gene TRBV29-1 combines with J gene TRBJ2-5, with D tentatively TRBD1 (6 bases). The last part of the DNA fits TRBJ2-1 better; the J call may be wrong. Looked up from germline, CDR1 is SQVTM and CDR2 is ANQGSEA. The length of the CDR3 is 12 residues. DNA of the CDR3: TGCAGCGTCCAAGGACAGCTAAATGAGCAGTTCTTC. Its protein is CSVQGQLNEQFF.